Listed below are T cell receptor beta chains from one sample, sequenced in a study of blood T cell repertoires in COVID-19. Measured with immunoSEQ multiplex PCR; TCRdb has only the in-frame clones, and not every one. The sample includes around 140,000 clones, around 86% of them seen just once. Sequencing was performed on peripheral blood. The receptors stem from a human donor in a cohort sampled during active COVID-19. The CDR3 runs from the conserved cysteine through the conserved F or W. The D gene is left open where the match is weak. Clone size, where shown, is once, few, many, or a class for clones that have expanded.

cdr3_nt: TGTGCCAGCAGCTGGCAGAATTCACCCCTCCACTTT
cdr3_aa: CASSWQNSPLHF
v_call: TRBV13
clone_size: .
d_call: .
j_call: TRBJ1-6

cdr3_nt: TGTGCCAGCAGTCCCCGGATCGCAGGGCGGTTCCGGGGCTACACCTTC
cdr3_aa: CASSPRIAGRFRGYTF
v_call: TRBV28
clone_size: many
d_call: .
j_call: TRBJ1-2

cdr3_nt: TGTGCCAGCTCACCTCAAAACCAAGAGACCCAGTACTTC
cdr3_aa: CASSPQNQETQYF
v_call: TRBV18
clone_size: .
d_call: .
j_call: TRBJ2-5

cdr3_nt: TGTGCCAGCAGTCTCACCTTCCAGGGGGCTCTTAGGTCACCCCTCCACTTT
cdr3_aa: CASSLTFQGALRSPLHF
v_call: TRBV6-6
clone_size: .
d_call: TRBD1
j_call: TRBJ1-6

cdr3_nt: TGTGCCAGCTCACCACTAAGTTGGACAGACATGAACTATGGCTACACCTTC
cdr3_aa: CASSPLSWTDMNYGYTF
v_call: TRBV18
clone_size: .
d_call: .
j_call: TRBJ1-2

cdr3_nt: TGCGCCAGCAGCCTACTACTAGGGGGGGACTCCAATGAGCAGTTCTTC
cdr3_aa: CASSLLLGGDSNEQFF
v_call: TRBV5-1
clone_size: .
d_call: .
j_call: TRBJ2-1

cdr3_nt: TGTGCCAGCAGCTTAGGACTAGCGGACACAGATACGCAGTATTTT
cdr3_aa: CASSLGLADTDTQYF
v_call: TRBV7-2
clone_size: .
d_call: TRBD2
j_call: TRBJ2-3

cdr3_nt: TGTGCCACCGCGGGCCCGGGACAGGGGAGATCTAACACTGAAGCTTTCTTT
cdr3_aa: CATAGPGQGRSNTEAFF
v_call: TRBV28
clone_size: .
d_call: TRBD1
j_call: TRBJ1-1

cdr3_nt: TGCAGCGTTTATCTGATGGATAGCGGGAGAGAAGAGACCCAGTACTTC
cdr3_aa: CSVYLMDSGREETQYF
v_call: TRBV29-1
clone_size: .
d_call: TRBD2
j_call: TRBJ2-5

cdr3_nt: TGTGCCAGCACCCTCCCCGGGCCGGGGGGGGGCACAGATACGCAGTATTTT
cdr3_aa: CASTLPGPGGGTDTQYF
v_call: TRBV7-9
clone_size: once
d_call: TRBD2
j_call: TRBJ2-3

cdr3_nt: TGCGCCAGCTCTAGCGGCATCTACAATGAGCAGTTCTTC
cdr3_aa: CASSSGIYNEQFF
v_call: TRBV5-1
clone_size: .
d_call: TRBD2
j_call: TRBJ2-1

cdr3_nt: TGCAGCGTTGCTAGCGGGAGATACAATGAGCAGTTCTTC
cdr3_aa: CSVASGRYNEQFF
v_call: TRBV29-1
clone_size: .
d_call: TRBD2
j_call: TRBJ2-1

cdr3_nt: TGTGCCAGTAGTATAGACGGACAGCCGAAAACCCTTCTAGGCTACACCTTC
cdr3_aa: CASSIDGQPKTLLGYTF
v_call: TRBV19
clone_size: few
d_call: .
j_call: TRBJ1-2

cdr3_nt: TGCAGCGCTGGCCGCGGCGGACAGGGGTATAGTGAGCAGTTCTTC
cdr3_aa: CSAGRGGQGYSEQFF
v_call: TRBV29-1
clone_size: few
d_call: TRBD1
j_call: TRBJ2-1

cdr3_nt: TGTGCCAGCAGTTATGGACGGAGACAGGGAAGAATCCAGTATTTT
cdr3_aa: CASSYGRRQGRIQYF
v_call: TRBV6-5
clone_size: .
d_call: TRBD1
j_call: TRBJ2-3

cdr3_nt: TGTGCCAGCAGTTCCCTATCTAGCGGGAGGAACATTCAGTACTTC
cdr3_aa: CASSSLSSGRNIQYF
v_call: TRBV6-2/TRBV6-3
clone_size: .
d_call: TRBD2
j_call: TRBJ2-4

cdr3_nt: TGTGCCAGCAGGGTGTTACTGAACACCGGGGAGCTGTTTTTT
cdr3_aa: CASRVLLNTGELFF
v_call: TRBV2
clone_size: .
d_call: .
j_call: TRBJ2-2

cdr3_nt: TGTGCCAGCAGCAATCCTGAGGAGTTGCACAATGAGCAGTTCTTC
cdr3_aa: CASSNPEELHNEQFF
v_call: TRBV7-3
clone_size: .
d_call: .
j_call: TRBJ2-1

cdr3_nt: TGTGCCAGCAGTTTAAAGGGAGGAGATACGCAGTATTTT
cdr3_aa: CASSLKGGDTQYF
v_call: TRBV27
clone_size: .
d_call: .
j_call: TRBJ2-3

cdr3_nt: TGCGCCAGCAGCTTGGCTATCGACAGACCCAGCACAGATACGCAGTATTTT
cdr3_aa: CASSLAIDRPSTDTQYF
v_call: TRBV5-1
clone_size: .
d_call: .
j_call: TRBJ2-3

cdr3_nt: TGCGCCAGCAGCTCCAGGACAGGGGCCGGTGGCTACACCTTC
cdr3_aa: CASSSRTGAGGYTF
v_call: TRBV5-1
clone_size: .
d_call: TRBD1
j_call: TRBJ1-2

cdr3_nt: TGTGCCAGCAGGAACACAGGGGGCGTTGGCTACACCTTC
cdr3_aa: CASRNTGGVGYTF
v_call: TRBV28
clone_size: .
d_call: TRBD1
j_call: TRBJ1-2

cdr3_nt: TGTGCCAGCAGCTTAGGGGGACTAGGCGGGCAGTACTTC
cdr3_aa: CASSLGGLGGQYF
v_call: TRBV7-2
clone_size: .
d_call: TRBD2
j_call: TRBJ2-7

cdr3_nt: TGTGCCAGCAGTTTGGTCCGAACAGGGTGGTATAGCAATCAGCCCCAGCATTTT
cdr3_aa: CASSLVRTGWYSNQPQHF
v_call: TRBV28
clone_size: .
d_call: .
j_call: TRBJ1-5

cdr3_nt: TGTGCCAGCAGCCAAGATCGGAGGCCGGGCATTCAGTACTTC
cdr3_aa: CASSQDRRPGIQYF
v_call: TRBV14
clone_size: .
d_call: .
j_call: TRBJ2-4

cdr3_nt: TGTGCCAGCAGCCAAACCGGGACAGGGTTGGAGACCCAGTACTTC
cdr3_aa: CASSQTGTGLETQYF
v_call: TRBV7-9
clone_size: .
d_call: TRBD1
j_call: TRBJ2-5

cdr3_nt: TGTGCCAGCAGTTCAGGAGGTCCTACCTACGAGCAGTACTTC
cdr3_aa: CASSSGGPTYEQYF
v_call: TRBV6-5
clone_size: .
d_call: .
j_call: TRBJ2-7

cdr3_nt: TGTGCCAGCAGCGCGACTCCGACCTCCTACAATGAGCAGTTCTTC
cdr3_aa: CASSATPTSYNEQFF
v_call: TRBV9
clone_size: few
d_call: .
j_call: TRBJ2-1

cdr3_nt: TGTGCCAGTAGTATGCAGGGCTCAATGAACACTGAAGCTTTCTTT
cdr3_aa: CASSMQGSMNTEAFF
v_call: TRBV19
clone_size: few
d_call: .
j_call: TRBJ1-1

cdr3_nt: TGCGCCAGCAGCTTGGCCCAGGGAAGGGGGACTGAAGCTTTCTTT
cdr3_aa: CASSLAQGRGTEAFF
v_call: TRBV5-1
clone_size: .
d_call: .
j_call: TRBJ1-1

cdr3_nt: TGTGCCAGCAGCTCCCAGGGGAGACGAGGCTACACCTTC
cdr3_aa: CASSSQGRRGYTF
v_call: TRBV5-6
clone_size: .
d_call: .
j_call: TRBJ1-2

cdr3_nt: TGTGCCAGCAGTTTAGAGGAGTACTGGGTCGGGCAGTACTTC
cdr3_aa: CASSLEEYWVGQYF
v_call: TRBV28
clone_size: .
d_call: .
j_call: TRBJ2-7

cdr3_nt: TGTGCCAGCAGTTCCAGGGGACCCTACGAGCAGTACTTC
cdr3_aa: CASSSRGPYEQYF
v_call: TRBV12-3/TRBV12-4
clone_size: once
d_call: .
j_call: TRBJ2-7

cdr3_nt: TGTGCCAGCAGCTTAGCTTACAGGAGCTATGGCTACACCTTC
cdr3_aa: CASSLAYRSYGYTF
v_call: TRBV7-8
clone_size: .
d_call: .
j_call: TRBJ1-2

cdr3_nt: TGTGCCAGCAGTTCGCGACAGCCGCCCTCAATTCATGGCTACACCTTC
cdr3_aa: CASSSRQPPSIHGYTF
v_call: TRBV27
clone_size: .
d_call: .
j_call: TRBJ1-2

cdr3_nt: TGTGCCAGCAGCGCCTCGGCTAGCGGGAGTAATGAGCAGTTCTTC
cdr3_aa: CASSASASGSNEQFF
v_call: TRBV5-4
clone_size: .
d_call: TRBD2
j_call: TRBJ2-1

cdr3_nt: TGCGCCAGCAGCTTGGGGGACAGGGATTTTAACGAGCAGTACTTC
cdr3_aa: CASSLGDRDFNEQYF
v_call: TRBV5-1
clone_size: .
d_call: TRBD1
j_call: TRBJ2-7

cdr3_nt: TGTGCCAGTATCGGGAACACTGAAGCTTTCTTT
cdr3_aa: CASIGNTEAFF
v_call: TRBV19
clone_size: .
d_call: .
j_call: TRBJ1-1

cdr3_nt: TGTGCCAGTAGTATTGGGGGCGCGAACACCGGGGAGCTGTTTTTT
cdr3_aa: CASSIGGANTGELFF
v_call: TRBV19
clone_size: .
d_call: .
j_call: TRBJ2-2

cdr3_nt: TGTGCCACCAGCAGGGGGGCCTTAGCGGGAGACACAGATACGCAGTATTTT
cdr3_aa: CATSRGALAGDTDTQYF
v_call: TRBV15
clone_size: .
d_call: TRBD2
j_call: TRBJ2-3

cdr3_nt: TGTGCCAGCAGCCGCGATAATTCACCCCTCCACTTT
cdr3_aa: CASSRDNSPLHF
v_call: TRBV6-5
clone_size: few
d_call: .
j_call: TRBJ1-6

cdr3_nt: TGTGCCCATCGCGGGACTAGCGACTACGAGCAGTACTTC
cdr3_aa: CAHRGTSDYEQYF
v_call: TRBV28
clone_size: .
d_call: TRBD2
j_call: TRBJ2-7

cdr3_nt: TGCGCCAGCTCGGGGTTCAGGACCATATATTTT
cdr3_aa: CASSGFRTIYF
v_call: TRBV5-1
clone_size: once
d_call: .
j_call: TRBJ1-3